This T cell receptor (beta chain) originates from a study of blood T cell repertoires in COVID-19. The overall study: Sample material is recorded as cDNA or gDNA derived from T cells, B-cell-depleted T cells, or PBMCs.

Original handling: It was from reference gene primer amplification that nucleated cell counts were estimated. Generated by immunoSEQ multiplex PCR, the TCRdb table keeps only in-frame clones and is missing some. V and J calls and clone size are those listed in that table; D and trimming were worked out from the DNA. The sample lists more than 250,000 clones; about 87% were seen once. This clone showed up just a few times. The CDR3 consists of 13 residues. Trimming took 3 bases from V and 3 from J, leaving 9 bases between them. Sequenced sample: peripheral blood. The V call is TRBV23-1, the J call TRBJ2-7; the D is unclear. TRBV23-1 is an ORF, with its function uncertain. The TCR sequence derives from a human donor in a cohort sampled during active COVID-19. The CDR3 nucleotides are TGCGCCAGCAGTCAGGGCTCCTACTACGAGCAGTACTTC. The encoded protein is CASSQGSYYEQYF.